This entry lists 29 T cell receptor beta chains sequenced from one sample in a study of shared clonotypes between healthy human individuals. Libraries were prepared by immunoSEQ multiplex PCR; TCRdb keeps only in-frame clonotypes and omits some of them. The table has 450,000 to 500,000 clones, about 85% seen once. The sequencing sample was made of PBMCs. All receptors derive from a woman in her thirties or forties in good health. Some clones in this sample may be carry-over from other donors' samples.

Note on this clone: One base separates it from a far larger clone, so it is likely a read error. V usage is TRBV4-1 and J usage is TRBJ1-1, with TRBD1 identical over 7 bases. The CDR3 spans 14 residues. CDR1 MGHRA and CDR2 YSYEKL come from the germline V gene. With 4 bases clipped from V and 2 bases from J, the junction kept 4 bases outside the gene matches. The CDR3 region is CASSRTGVNTEAFF. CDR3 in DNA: TGCGCCAGCAGCCGGACAGGAGTCAACACTGAAGCTTTCTTT.

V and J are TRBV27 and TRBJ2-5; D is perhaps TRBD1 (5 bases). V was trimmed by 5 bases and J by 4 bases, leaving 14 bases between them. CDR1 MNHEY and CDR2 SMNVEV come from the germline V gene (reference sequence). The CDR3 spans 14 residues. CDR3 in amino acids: CASSPDSLGETQYF. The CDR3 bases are TGTGCCAGCAGTCCAGACAGCCTGGGAGAGACCCAGTACTTC.

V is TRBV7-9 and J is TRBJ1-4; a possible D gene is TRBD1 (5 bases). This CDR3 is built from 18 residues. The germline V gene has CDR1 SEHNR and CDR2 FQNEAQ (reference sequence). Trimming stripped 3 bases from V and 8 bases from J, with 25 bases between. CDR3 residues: CASSFGRGVTTSREKLFF. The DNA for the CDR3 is TGTGCCAGCAGCTTTGGGAGGGGTGTTACTACTAGCAGAGAAAAACTGTTTTTT. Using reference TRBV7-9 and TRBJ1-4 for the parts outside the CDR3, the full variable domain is DTGVSQNPRHKITKRGQNVTFRCDPISEHNRLYWYRQTLGQGPEFLTYFQNEAQLEKSRLLSDRFSAERPKGSFSTLEIQRTEQGDSAMYLCASSFGRGVTTSREKLFFGSGTQLSVL.

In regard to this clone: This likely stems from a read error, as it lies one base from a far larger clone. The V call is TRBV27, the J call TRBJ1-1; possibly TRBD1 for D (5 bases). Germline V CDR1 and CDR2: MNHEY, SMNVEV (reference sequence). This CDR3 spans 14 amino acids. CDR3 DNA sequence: TGTGCCAGCAGCCGTGGGACGCAGAACACTGAAGCTCTCTTT. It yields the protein CASSRGTQNTEALF.

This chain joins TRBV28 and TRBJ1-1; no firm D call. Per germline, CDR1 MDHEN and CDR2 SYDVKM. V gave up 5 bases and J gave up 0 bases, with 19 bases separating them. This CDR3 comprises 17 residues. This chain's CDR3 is CASSPPALTGLNTEAFF. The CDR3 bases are TGTGCCAGCAGTCCCCCTGCCCTGACGGGATTGAACACTGAAGCTTTCTTT.

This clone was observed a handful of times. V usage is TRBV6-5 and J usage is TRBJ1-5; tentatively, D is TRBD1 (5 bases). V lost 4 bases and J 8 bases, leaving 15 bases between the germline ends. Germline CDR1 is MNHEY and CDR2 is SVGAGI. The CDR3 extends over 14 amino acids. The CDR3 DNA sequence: TGTGCCAGCAGTTCATGGGGGGTTGGAGAGCCCCAGCATTTT. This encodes CASSSWGVGEPQHF.

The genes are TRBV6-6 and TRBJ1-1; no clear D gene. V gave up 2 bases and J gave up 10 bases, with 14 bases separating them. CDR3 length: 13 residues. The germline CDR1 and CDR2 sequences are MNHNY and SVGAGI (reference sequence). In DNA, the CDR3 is TGTGCCAGCAGTTACGGTCCAGGATCCGGAGCTTTCTTT. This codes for CASSYGPGSGAFF.

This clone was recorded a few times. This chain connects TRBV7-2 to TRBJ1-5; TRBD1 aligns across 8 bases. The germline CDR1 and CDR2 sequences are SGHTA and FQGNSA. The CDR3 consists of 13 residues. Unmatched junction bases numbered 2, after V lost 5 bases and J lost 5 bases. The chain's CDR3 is CASSMTGDQPQHF. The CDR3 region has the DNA TGTGCCAGCAGCATGACAGGGGATCAGCCCCAGCATTTT.

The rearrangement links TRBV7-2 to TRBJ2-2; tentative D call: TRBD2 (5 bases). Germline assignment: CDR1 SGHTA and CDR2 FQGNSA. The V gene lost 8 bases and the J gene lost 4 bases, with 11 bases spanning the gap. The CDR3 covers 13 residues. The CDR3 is CASSRAGTGELFF. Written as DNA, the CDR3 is TGTGCCAGCTCTCGGGCGGGCACCGGGGAGCTGTTTTTT.

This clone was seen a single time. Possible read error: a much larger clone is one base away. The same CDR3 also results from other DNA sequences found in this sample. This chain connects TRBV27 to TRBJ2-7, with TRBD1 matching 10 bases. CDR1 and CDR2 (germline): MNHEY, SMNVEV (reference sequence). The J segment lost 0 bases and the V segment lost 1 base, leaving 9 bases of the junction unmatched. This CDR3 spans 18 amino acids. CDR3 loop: CASSLYGGTGAFSYEQYF. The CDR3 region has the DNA TGTGCCAGCAGTTTATACGGGGGGACAGGGGCTTTCTCCTACGAGCAGTACTTC.

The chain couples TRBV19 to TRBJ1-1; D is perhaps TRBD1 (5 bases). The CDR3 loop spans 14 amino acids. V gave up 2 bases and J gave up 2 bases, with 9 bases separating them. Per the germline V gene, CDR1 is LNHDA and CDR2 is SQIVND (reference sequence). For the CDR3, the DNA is TGTGCCAGTAGTATACTCGGGGGAAACACTGAAGCTTTCTTT. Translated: CASSILGGNTEAFF.

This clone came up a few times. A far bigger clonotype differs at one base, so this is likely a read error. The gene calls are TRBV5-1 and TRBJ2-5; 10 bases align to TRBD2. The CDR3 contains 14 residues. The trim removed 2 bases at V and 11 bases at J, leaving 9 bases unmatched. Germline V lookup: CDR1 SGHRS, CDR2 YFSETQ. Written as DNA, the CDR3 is TGCGCCAGCAGCTTTCGAGCGGGAGGGTACGGGCAGTACTTC. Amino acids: CASSFRAGGYGQYF. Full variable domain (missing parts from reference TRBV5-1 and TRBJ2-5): KAGVTQTPRYLIKTRGQQVTLSCSPISGHRSVSWYQQTPGQGLQFLFEYFSETQRNKGNFPGRFSGRQFSNSRSEMNVSTLELGDSALYLCASSFRAGGYGQYFGPGTRLLVL.

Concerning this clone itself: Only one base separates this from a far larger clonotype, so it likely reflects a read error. The CDR3 protein is CASSFSVGTSGSHDQYF. The CDR3 DNA reads TGTGCCAGCAGCTTTAGCGTTGGGACTAGCGGGAGCCACGATCAGTACTTC. The gene calls are TRBV7-2 and TRBJ2-7; 14 bases match TRBD2. Germline CDR1 is SGHTA and CDR2 is FQGNSA. This CDR3 is 17 amino acids long.

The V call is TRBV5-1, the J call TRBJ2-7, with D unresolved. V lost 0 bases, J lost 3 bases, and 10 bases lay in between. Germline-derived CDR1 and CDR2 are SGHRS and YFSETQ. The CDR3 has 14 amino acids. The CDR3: CASSLVGVGYEQYF. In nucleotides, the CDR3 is TGCGCCAGCAGCTTGGTGGGTGTAGGCTACGAGCAGTACTTC.

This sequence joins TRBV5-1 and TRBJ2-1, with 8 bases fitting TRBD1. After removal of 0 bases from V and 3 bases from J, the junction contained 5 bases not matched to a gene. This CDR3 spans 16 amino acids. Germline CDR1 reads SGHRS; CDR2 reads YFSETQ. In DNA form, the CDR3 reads TGCGCCAGCAGCTTGGGCGACAGGGGTGGCTACAATGAGCAGTTCTTC. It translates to CASSLGDRGGYNEQFF.

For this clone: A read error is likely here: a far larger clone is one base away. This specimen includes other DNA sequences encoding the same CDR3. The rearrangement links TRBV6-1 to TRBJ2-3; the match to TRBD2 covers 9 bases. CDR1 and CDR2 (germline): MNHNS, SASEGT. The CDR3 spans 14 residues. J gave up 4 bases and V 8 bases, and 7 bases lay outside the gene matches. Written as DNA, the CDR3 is TGTGCCAGCCAGGCGGGAGGGCCCGCAGATACGCAGTATTTT. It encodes CASQAGGPADTQYF.

CDR3 bases: TGTGCCAGCAGGGAAGGGCCGGGGTACAATGAGCAGTTCTTC. It encodes CASREGPGYNEQFF. The chain is built from TRBV25-1 and TRBJ2-1; tentatively, D is TRBD2 (5 bases). V lost 6 bases and J lost 4, with 13 bases in between. CDR1 is MGHDK, CDR2 SYGVNS, per germline. The CDR3 sequence is 14 residues long.

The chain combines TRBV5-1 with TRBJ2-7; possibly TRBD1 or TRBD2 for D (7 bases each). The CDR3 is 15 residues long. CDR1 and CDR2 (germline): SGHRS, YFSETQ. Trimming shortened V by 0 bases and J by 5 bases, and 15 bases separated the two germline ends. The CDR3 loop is CASSLATGRVHEQYF. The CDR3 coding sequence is TGCGCCAGCAGCTTGGCGACAGGGAGGGTCCACGAGCAGTACTTC.

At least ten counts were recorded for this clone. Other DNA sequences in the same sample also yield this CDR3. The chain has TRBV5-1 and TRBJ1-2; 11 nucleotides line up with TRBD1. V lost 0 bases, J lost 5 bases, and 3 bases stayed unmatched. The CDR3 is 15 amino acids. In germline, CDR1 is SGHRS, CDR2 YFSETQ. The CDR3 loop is CASSLDGTGGYGYTF. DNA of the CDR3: TGCGCCAGCAGCTTGGACGGGACAGGGGGGTATGGCTACACCTTC. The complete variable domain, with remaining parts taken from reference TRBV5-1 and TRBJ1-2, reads KAGVTQTPRYLIKTRGQQVTLSCSPISGHRSVSWYQQTPGQGLQFLFEYFSETQRNKGNFPGRFSGRQFSNSRSEMNVSTLELGDSALYLCASSLDGTGGYGYTFGSGTRLTVV.

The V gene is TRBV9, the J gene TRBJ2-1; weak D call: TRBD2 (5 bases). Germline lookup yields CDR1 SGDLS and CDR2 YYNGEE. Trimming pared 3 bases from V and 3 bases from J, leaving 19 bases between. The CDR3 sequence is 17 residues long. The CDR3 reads CASSAGIMRHYYNEQFF. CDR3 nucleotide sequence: TGTGCCAGCAGCGCCGGGATTATGCGGCACTACTACAATGAGCAGTTCTTC.

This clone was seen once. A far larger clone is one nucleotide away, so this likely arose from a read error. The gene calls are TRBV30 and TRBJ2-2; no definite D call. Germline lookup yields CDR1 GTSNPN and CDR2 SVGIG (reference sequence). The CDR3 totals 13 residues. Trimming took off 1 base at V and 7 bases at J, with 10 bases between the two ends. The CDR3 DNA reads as TGTGCCTGGAGTGACCGGCGTATCGGGGAGCTGTTTTTT. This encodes CAWSDRRIGELFF.

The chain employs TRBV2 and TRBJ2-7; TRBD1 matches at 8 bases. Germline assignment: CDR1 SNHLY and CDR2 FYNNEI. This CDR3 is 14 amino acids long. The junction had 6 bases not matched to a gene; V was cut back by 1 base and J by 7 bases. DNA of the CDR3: TGTGCCAGCAGTGAAGACGCCAGGGGGCGGGAGCAGTACTTC. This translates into CASSEDARGREQYF. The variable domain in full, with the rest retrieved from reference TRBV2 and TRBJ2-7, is EPEVTQTPSHQVTQMGQEVILRCVPISNHLYFYWYRQILGQKVEFLVSFYNNEISEKSEIFDDQFSVERPDGSNFTLKIRSTKLEDSAMYFCASSEDARGREQYFGPGTRLTVT.

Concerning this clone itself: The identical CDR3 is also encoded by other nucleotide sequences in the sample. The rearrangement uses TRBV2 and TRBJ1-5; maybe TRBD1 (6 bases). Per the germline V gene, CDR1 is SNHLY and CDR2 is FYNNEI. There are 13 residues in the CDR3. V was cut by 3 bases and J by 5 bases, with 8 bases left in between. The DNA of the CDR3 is TGTGCCAGCAGTGACAGGGGAGATCAGCCCCAGCATTTT. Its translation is CASSDRGDQPQHF.

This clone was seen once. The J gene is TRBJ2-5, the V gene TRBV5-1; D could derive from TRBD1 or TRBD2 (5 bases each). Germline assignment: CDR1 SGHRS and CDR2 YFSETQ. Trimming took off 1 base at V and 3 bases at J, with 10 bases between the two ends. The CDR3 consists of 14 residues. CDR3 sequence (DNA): TGCGCCAGCAGCTTGCTCGGGACGGAAGAGACCCAGTACTTC. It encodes CASSLLGTEETQYF.

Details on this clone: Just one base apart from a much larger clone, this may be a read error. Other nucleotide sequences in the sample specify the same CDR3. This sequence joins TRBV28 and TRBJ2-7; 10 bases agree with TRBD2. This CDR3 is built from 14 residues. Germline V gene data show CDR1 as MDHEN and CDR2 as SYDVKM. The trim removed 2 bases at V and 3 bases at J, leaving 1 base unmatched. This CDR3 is CASSLGTSVYEQYF. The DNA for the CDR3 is TGTGCCAGCAGTTTAGGGACTAGCGTCTACGAGCAGTACTTC.

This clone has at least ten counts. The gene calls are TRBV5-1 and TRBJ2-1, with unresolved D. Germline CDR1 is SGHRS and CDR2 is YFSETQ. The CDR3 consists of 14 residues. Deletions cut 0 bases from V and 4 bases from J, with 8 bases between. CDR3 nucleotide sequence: TGCGCCAGCAGCTTGGGACAAGCTTACAATGAGCAGTTCTTC. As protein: CASSLGQAYNEQFF.

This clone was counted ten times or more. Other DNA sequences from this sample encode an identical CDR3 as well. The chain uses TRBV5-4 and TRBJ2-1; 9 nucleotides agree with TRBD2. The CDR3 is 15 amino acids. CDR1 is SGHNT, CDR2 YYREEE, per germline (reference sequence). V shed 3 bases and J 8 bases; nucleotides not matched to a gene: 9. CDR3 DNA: TGTGCCAGCAGCTATAGCGGGAGCGGAGGAGATGAGCAGTTCTTC. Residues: CASSYSGSGGDEQFF.

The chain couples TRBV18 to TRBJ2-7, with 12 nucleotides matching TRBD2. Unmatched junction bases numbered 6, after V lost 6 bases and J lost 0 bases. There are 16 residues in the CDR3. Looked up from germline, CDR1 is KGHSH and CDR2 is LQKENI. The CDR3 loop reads CASSSGTSGSSYEQYF. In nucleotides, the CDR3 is TGTGCCAGCTCGTCCGGGACTAGCGGGTCCTCCTACGAGCAGTACTTC.

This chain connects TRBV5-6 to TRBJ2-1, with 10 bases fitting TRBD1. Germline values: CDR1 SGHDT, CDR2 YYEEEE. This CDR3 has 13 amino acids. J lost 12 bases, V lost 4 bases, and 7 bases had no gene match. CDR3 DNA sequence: TGTGCCAGCAGCGCGACAGGGGGCGAGGCGCAGTTCTTC. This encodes CASSATGGEAQFF.